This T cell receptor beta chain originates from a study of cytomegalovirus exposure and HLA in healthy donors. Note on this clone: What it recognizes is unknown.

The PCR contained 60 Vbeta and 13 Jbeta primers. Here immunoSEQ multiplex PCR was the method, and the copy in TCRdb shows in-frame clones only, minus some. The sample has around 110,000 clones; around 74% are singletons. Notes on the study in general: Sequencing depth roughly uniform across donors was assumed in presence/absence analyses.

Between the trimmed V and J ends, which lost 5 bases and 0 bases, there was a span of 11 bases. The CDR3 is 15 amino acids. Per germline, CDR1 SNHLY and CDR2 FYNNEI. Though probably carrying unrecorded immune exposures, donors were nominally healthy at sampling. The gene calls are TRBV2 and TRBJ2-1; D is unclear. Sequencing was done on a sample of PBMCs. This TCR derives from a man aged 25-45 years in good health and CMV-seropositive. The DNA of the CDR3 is TGTGCCAGCAGTTTTTCAGGAAGCTCCTACAATGAGCAGTTCTTC. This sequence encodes CASSFSGSSYNEQFF. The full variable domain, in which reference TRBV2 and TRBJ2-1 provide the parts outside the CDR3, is EPEVTQTPSHQVTQMGQEVILRCVPISNHLYFYWYRQILGQKVEFLVSFYNNEISEKSEIFDDQFSVERPDGSNFTLKIRSTKLEDSAMYFCASSFSGSSYNEQFFGPGTRLTVL.